This T cell receptor beta chain stems from a study of vaccination and CD4 T cells after COVID-19. Overall study: Convalescent donors were composed of six males and four females, of whom two were Hispanic.

The time point was: late sampling 161 to 241 days after vaccination in three convalescent patients. Using its own MiXCR run on the PCR reads, TCRdb lists one record per CDR3 protein. The data hold some 40,000 distinct CDR3 sequences, with more than 30% observed a single time. Per germline, CDR1 LNHDA and CDR2 SQIVND (reference sequence). This CDR3 comprises 16 residues. Deletions cut 3 bases from V and 7 bases from J, with 19 bases between. This clonotype was observed a few times. This specimen consisted of CD4+ T cells from blood, obtained about 7 months after SARS-CoV-2 vaccination. This clonotype was sampled from a human donor who had recovered from COVID-19. The chain combines TRBV19 with TRBJ1-5, with TRBD1 as a possible D gene (6 bases). DNA of the CDR3: TGTGCCAGTAGTATCAGGGCAGAGGGAAGGGGGCAGCCCCAGCATTTT. Translation gives CASSIRAEGRGQPQHF.